The source of this TCR beta chain is a study of immune evolution from preneoplasia to lung adenocarcinoma. Overall study results and limits: Normal lung had highest clonality; later lesions appeared denser, more diverse.

This clone turned up a few times. Its target is unknown. Histologic diagnosis was independently verified by two lung pathologists. Produced via immunoSEQ multiplex PCR; TCRdb's table is partial and in-frame only. Of 10,000 or so clones detected, roughly three quarters appear once; the ten largest clones hold about 30%. Sequencing input: FFPE normal lung tissue adjacent to the tumor. The receptor comes from a person in their sixties with lung adenocarcinoma. Some clones in this sample may be carry-over from other donors' samples.

CDR3 sequence: CASSRLAGAQFF. For the CDR3, the DNA is TGTGCCAGCAGCCGACTAGCGGGAGCACAGTTCTTC. J is TRBJ2-1 and V is TRBV7-2, with 12 bases identical to TRBD2. This CDR3 region has 12 residues. Germline V gene sequence: CDR1 SGHTA, CDR2 FQGNSA. Trimming at V came to 5 bases and at J to 13 bases, leaving 3 bases not matched to a gene.